The 28 T cell receptor beta chains below come from one sample, sequenced in a study of OX40 agonist ivuxolimab in advanced cancers. Sequenced by immunoSEQ multiplex PCR; TCRdb stores in-frame clones only, minus some. This table holds about 54,000 clones, approximately 84% found once. Material: CD4+ or CD8+ T cells sorted from blood, obtained in a trial of the OX40 agonist ivuxolimab. The receptors here all came from an adult with an advanced solid tumor such as melanoma, head and neck, liver or kidney cancer.

The chain carries TRBV6-5 and TRBJ2-3; D gene uncertain. CDR1 is MNHEY and CDR2 is SVGAGI in the germline V gene. Trimming took 4 bases from V and 4 from J, leaving 6 bases between them. The CDR3 runs to 12 residues. The CDR3 reads CASSSTADTQYF. The CDR3 DNA follows: TGTGCCAGCAGTTCTACAGCAGATACGCAGTATTTT.

There are a few counts of this clone. The rearrangement links TRBV25-1 to TRBJ2-1; D call uncertain. CDR1 MGHDK and CDR2 SYGVNS come from the germline V gene. The V end was cut by 3 bases, the J end by 0 bases, with 6 bases between. The CDR3 spans 14 residues. CDR3 region: CASSDGLSYNEQFF. The CDR3 DNA follows: TGTGCCAGCAGTGACGGTCTCTCCTACAATGAGCAGTTCTTC.

The V gene is TRBV5-1, the J gene TRBJ2-5; TRBD1 matches 9 bases. J lost 5 bases, V lost 4 bases, and 6 bases had no gene match. The CDR3 extends over 14 amino acids. Per the germline V gene, CDR1 is SGHRS and CDR2 is YFSETQ. DNA for the CDR3: TGCGCCAGCAGCCACGGACAGGGGAGGGAGACCCAGTACTTC. Its translation: CASSHGQGRETQYF.

This chain joins TRBV6-5 and TRBJ2-7; D possibly corresponds to TRBD1 (7 bases). The CDR3 contains 14 residues. The germline CDR1 and CDR2 sequences are MNHEY and SVGAGI. The V gene lost 6 bases and the J gene lost 0 bases, with 12 bases spanning the gap. The chain's CDR3 is CASSLRDSSYEQYF. In DNA form, the CDR3 reads TGTGCCAGCAGCCTGCGGGACAGCTCCTACGAGCAGTACTTC.

The rearrangement uses TRBV28 and TRBJ1-1; no clear D gene. Trimming removed 5 bases from V and 5 bases from J, with 27 bases in between. This CDR3 is built from 18 residues. The germline V gene encodes CDR1 MDHEN and CDR2 SYDVKM. CDR3 loop: CASSTINLNDYLRTEAFF. DNA of the CDR3: TGTGCCAGCAGTACCATAAACCTCAACGATTATTTAAGGACTGAAGCTTTCTTT.

The chain combines TRBV5-6 with TRBJ2-3; D call uncertain. The germline V gene encodes CDR1 SGHDT and CDR2 YYEEEE. Trimming shortened V by 7 bases and J by 2 bases, and 17 bases separated the two germline ends. The CDR3 spans 15 residues. The CDR3 sequence is CASSNPGRDTDTQYF. DNA for the CDR3: TGTGCCAGCTCAAATCCCGGCAGAGACACAGATACGCAGTATTTT.

This chain uses TRBV28 with TRBJ1-5; 9 nucleotides agree with TRBD1. V shed 7 bases, J shed 7 bases, and the junction held 23 bases outside the gene matches. Germline lookup yields CDR1 MDHEN and CDR2 SYDVKM. This CDR3 spans 19 amino acids. CDR3 bases: TGTGCCAGCAAATCCCTTACAGGGGGCGGATCAAATTCCGGACAGCCCCAGCATTTT. Translating gives CASKSLTGGGSNSGQPQHF.

The CDR3 DNA reads TGTGCCAGCAGTTCCGGGACTTTTAGCTCCTACGAGCAGTACTTC. Its protein is CASSSGTFSSYEQYF. The chain joins TRBV28 to TRBJ2-7; TRBD2 might be the D (6 bases). Germline V gene lookup returns CDR1 MDHEN and CDR2 SYDVKM. V was pared by 4 bases and J by 0 bases, with 13 bases between. The CDR3 has 15 amino acids.

This clone was observed once. The chain recombines TRBV10-2 with TRBJ2-2, with unresolved D. V lost 3 bases, J lost 0 bases, and 8 bases lay in between. The CDR3 runs 15 residues. Germline CDR1 WSHSY, CDR2 SAAADI. The CDR3 protein is CASSDVSANTGELFF. In nucleotides, the CDR3 is TGCGCCAGCAGTGATGTAAGCGCGAACACCGGGGAGCTGTTTTTT.

The chain combines TRBV7-2 with TRBJ2-2; 9 positions agree with TRBD2. The CDR3 is made up of 16 amino acids. Per the germline V gene, CDR1 is SGHTA and CDR2 is FQGNSA. V was pared by 7 bases and J by 3 bases, with 9 bases of the junction left unmatched. In DNA, the CDR3 is TGTGCCAGCACCCCAGGGGTAGCGGGAGACACCGGGGAGCTGTTTTTT. Translation gives CASTPGVAGDTGELFF.

The V gene is TRBV30, the J gene TRBJ2-7; no clear D. The V and J ends lost 2 bases and 2 bases respectively, with 7 bases between them. Germline CDR1 reads GTSNPN; CDR2 reads SVGIG (reference sequence). This CDR3 has 12 amino acids. CDR3 DNA sequence: TGTGCCTGGAGTAAACTAACCTACGAGCAGTACTTC. This translates into CAWSKLTYEQYF.

This clone has just a few counts. The chain uses TRBV5-4 and TRBJ2-7, with D perhaps matching TRBD1 or TRBD2 (6 bases each). CDR1 SGHNT and CDR2 YYREEE come from the germline V gene (reference sequence). V lost 0 bases and J 6 bases, leaving 13 bases between the germline ends. The CDR3 runs to 14 residues. Written as DNA, the CDR3 is TGTGCCAGCAGCTTGGACGAGGGGGGAGGCGAGCAGTACTTC. Protein: CASSLDEGGGEQYF.

The chain is built from TRBV10-3 and TRBJ1-1; D remains unclear. The germline CDR1 and CDR2 sequences are ENHRY and SYGVKD. The CDR3 is made up of 14 amino acids. V lost 4 bases and J lost 1, with 10 bases in between. Here the CDR3 reads CAISAPDKNTEAFF. The CDR3 nucleotides read TGTGCCATCAGTGCCCCCGACAAGAACACTGAAGCTTTCTTT.

The V gene is TRBV7-3, the J gene TRBJ2-2; 7 nucleotides line up with TRBD1. Germline V gives CDR1 SGHTA, CDR2 FQGTGA. J gave up 5 bases and V 3 bases, and 3 bases lay outside the gene matches. There are 14 residues in the CDR3. This CDR3 is CASSFSQGTGELFF. The CDR3, as DNA: TGTGCCAGCAGCTTCTCACAGGGGACCGGGGAGCTGTTTTTT. The full variable domain, with the rest looked up from reference TRBV7-3 and TRBJ2-2, is GAGVSQTPSNKVTEKGKYVELRCDPISGHTALYWYRQSLGQGPEFLIYFQGTGAADDSGLPNDRFFAVRPEGSVSTLKIQRTERGDSAVYLCASSFSQGTGELFFGEGSRLTVL.

This sequence joins TRBV5-1 and TRBJ1-6, with D hard to call. Trimming left V 0 bases short and J 9 bases short, with 7 bases between. CDR1 is SGHRS and CDR2 is YFSETQ in the germline V gene. The CDR3 is made up of 13 amino acids. The CDR3 sequence: CASSLAVGSPLHF. CDR3 sequence (DNA): TGCGCCAGCAGCTTGGCTGTAGGTTCACCCCTCCACTTT. The full variable domain, with the rest looked up from reference TRBV5-1 and TRBJ1-6, is KAGVTQTPRYLIKTRGQQVTLSCSPISGHRSVSWYQQTPGQGLQFLFEYFSETQRNKGNFPGRFSGRQFSNSRSEMNVSTLELGDSALYLCASSLAVGSPLHFGNGTRLTVT.

This clone was recorded a few times. The chain has TRBV10-2 and TRBJ2-1; tentatively, D is TRBD2 (6 bases). The CDR3 is made up of 17 amino acids. Germline CDR1 and CDR2: WSHSY and SAAADI. V was clipped by 0 bases and J by 4 bases, with 16 bases between them. CDR3 in amino acids: CASSESGPLGGYNEQFF. CDR3 nucleotide sequence: TGCGCCAGCAGTGAGTCGGGGCCTCTCGGGGGATACAATGAGCAGTTCTTC.

The V and J genes are TRBV27 and TRBJ1-2; a possible D gene is TRBD1 (5 bases). V lost 10 bases and J lost 6, with 12 bases in between. Germline-derived CDR1 and CDR2 are MNHEY and SMNVEV (reference sequence). The CDR3 is 11 residues long. CDR3 DNA sequence: TGTGCCAACCCCGTAGGGGATGGCTACACCTTC. This translates into CANPVGDGYTF.

V gene TRBV6-5 combines with J gene TRBJ1-4; 11 bases agree with TRBD1. The CDR3 extends over 13 amino acids. Germline CDR1 reads MNHEY; CDR2 reads SVGAGI. Losses at the gene ends were 6 bases for V and 8 bases for J; bases not matched to a gene: 2. Here the CDR3 reads CASRGQGDEKLFF. The DNA of the CDR3 is TGTGCCAGCAGGGGACAGGGGGACGAAAAACTGTTTTTT.

The chain joins TRBV4-3 to TRBJ1-3; 9 bases match TRBD1. CDR1 and CDR2 from the germline V gene are LGHNA and YSLEER. The CDR3 runs to 20 residues. J was trimmed by 3 bases and V by 1 base; bases with no gene match: 16. This CDR3 is CASSQGTRGQGSPFGNTIYF. The CDR3 DNA is TGCGCCAGCAGCCAAGGGACCCGGGGACAGGGTTCACCCTTTGGAAACACCATATATTTT.

The CDR3 DNA follows: TGTGCTAGTGGTCCTGACAAGCAGCACAGCACAGATACGCAGTATTTT. Translated: CASGPDKQHSTDTQYF. The chain links TRBV12-5 to TRBJ2-3; D unresolved. The CDR3 is 16 residues long. V dropped 5 bases and J dropped 0 bases, with 15 bases sitting between them. The V gene's germline CDR1 is LGHNT and CDR2 FRNRAP.

This chain connects TRBV18 to TRBJ1-1; possible D gene TRBD1, 5 bases. Germline CDR1 reads KGHSH; CDR2 reads LQKENI. This CDR3 has 14 amino acids. Trimming took 4 bases from V and 1 from J, leaving 10 bases between them. CDR3: CASSLTTGNTEAFF. CDR3 nucleotides: TGTGCCAGCTCACTAACCACAGGGAACACTGAAGCTTTCTTT.

V is TRBV18 and J is TRBJ2-7; D might be TRBD2 (5 bases). This CDR3 is 12 amino acids long. V was clipped by 2 bases and J by 5 bases, with 7 bases between them. CDR1 is KGHSH, CDR2 LQKENI, per germline. The CDR3 loop reads CASSPSGNEQYF. The CDR3, as DNA: TGTGCCAGCTCACCATCCGGGAACGAGCAGTACTTC.

The chain joins TRBV10-2 to TRBJ1-1, with D perhaps matching TRBD1 (5 bases). Between the trimmed V and J ends, which lost 8 bases and 0 bases, there was a span of 7 bases. Germline V lookup: CDR1 WSHSY, CDR2 SAAADI. The CDR3 spans 12 residues. This CDR3 reads CASLGVNTEAFF. Here the CDR3 DNA reads TGCGCCAGCCTAGGGGTGAACACTGAAGCTTTCTTT.

This chain joins TRBV4-2 and TRBJ2-5; weak D call: TRBD2 (5 bases). Germline CDR1 LGHNA, CDR2 YNFKEQ. V was cut by 0 bases and J by 5 bases, with 16 bases left in between. The CDR3 covers 16 residues. CDR3 DNA: TGTGCCAGCAGCCAAGATGTAGCCGGGAAGGTGGAGACCCAGTACTTC. This codes for CASSQDVAGKVETQYF.

This clone has only a few counts. The V and J genes are TRBV10-3 and TRBJ2-3, with 8 bases fitting TRBD1. This CDR3 comprises 16 residues. The germline CDR1 and CDR2 sequences are ENHRY and SYGVKD. The V gene end was trimmed by 4 bases and the J gene end by 0 bases; junction bases not matched to a gene: 6. CDR3 coding DNA: TGTGCCATCAGTGTCGGGACAGGCCTTAGCACAGATACGCAGTATTTT. It encodes CAISVGTGLSTDTQYF.

On this clone itself: Within the sample, other DNA sequences also encode this same CDR3. The CDR3 nucleotides are TGCGCCAGCACCTTCTTGAGCGGGCCAAGCCCCAATGAGCAGTTCTTC. Amino acid sequence: CASTFLSGPSPNEQFF. The chain employs TRBV5-1 and TRBJ2-1; weak D call: TRBD2 (6 bases). From germline, CDR1 is SGHRS and CDR2 YFSETQ. The ends were cut back, 6 bases at V and 6 bases at J, with 22 bases in the middle. The CDR3 spans 16 residues.

The chain couples TRBV5-1 to TRBJ2-7, with TRBD1 matching over 7 bases. The trim removed 0 bases at V and 2 bases at J, leaving 5 bases unmatched. In germline, CDR1 is SGHRS, CDR2 YFSETQ. The CDR3 contains 15 residues. The CDR3 protein is CASSLVAGGTYEQYF. DNA of the CDR3: TGCGCCAGCAGCTTGGTGGCAGGGGGAACCTACGAGCAGTACTTC.

The chain combines TRBV6-6 with TRBJ2-7; possible D gene TRBD1, 6 bases. CDR1 MNHNY and CDR2 SVGAGI come from the germline V gene (reference sequence). CDR3 size: 12 residues. V lost 6 bases, J lost 3 bases, and 9 bases lay in between. CDR3 loop: CASRRDNYEQYF. The CDR3, as DNA: TGTGCCAGCAGACGGGACAACTACGAGCAGTACTTC.